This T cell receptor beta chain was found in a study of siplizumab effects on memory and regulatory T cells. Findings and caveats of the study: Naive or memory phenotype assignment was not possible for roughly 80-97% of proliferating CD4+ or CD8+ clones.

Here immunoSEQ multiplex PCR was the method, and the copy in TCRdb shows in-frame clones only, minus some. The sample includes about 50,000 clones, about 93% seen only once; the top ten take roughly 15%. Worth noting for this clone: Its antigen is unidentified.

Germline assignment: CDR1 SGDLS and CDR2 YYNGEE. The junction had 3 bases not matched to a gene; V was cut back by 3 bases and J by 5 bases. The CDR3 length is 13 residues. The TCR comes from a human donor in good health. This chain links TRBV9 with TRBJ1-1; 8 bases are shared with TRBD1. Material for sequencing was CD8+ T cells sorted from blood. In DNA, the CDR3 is TGTGCCAGCAGCGCAGGGGGCGAGACTGAAGCTTTCTTT. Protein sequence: CASSAGGETEAFF.